The clone carrying this T cell receptor (beta chain) has a handful of counts. Its antigen is not known. This sample is part of a study of beta chain features in type 1 diabetes. Study-wide results and limits: The study found moderately but significantly shorter TCRB CDR3s in all four CD4+ subsets of Type 1 diabetes patients.

Heparinised blood was drawn once per donor, averaging about 100 mL. Reverse transcription of all isolated RNA meant that expressed TCRB transcripts were sequenced. Some clones are missing from TCRdb's copy, which holds only in-frame ones; the method was immunoSEQ multiplex PCR. The data show around 310,000 clones, 13% seen once. The TCR originated in a woman younger than 30 with type 1 diabetes. Material for sequencing was naive CD4+ T cells from blood.

The CDR3 DNA sequence: TGTGCCAGCCGTACAGCGAACACTGAAGCTTTCTTT. Translated: CASRTANTEAFF. This chain connects TRBV5-4 to TRBJ1-1, with D hard to call. Germline V CDR1 and CDR2: SGHNT, YYREEE (reference sequence). This CDR3 spans 12 amino acids. Trimming took 7 bases from V and 1 from J, leaving 8 bases between them. Full variable domain (missing parts from reference TRBV5-4 and TRBJ1-1): ETGVTQSPTHLIKTRGQQVTLRCSSQSGHNTVSWYQQALGQGPQFIFQYYREEENGRGNFPPRFSGLQFPNYSSELNVNALELDDSALYLCASRTANTEAFFGQGTRLTVV.